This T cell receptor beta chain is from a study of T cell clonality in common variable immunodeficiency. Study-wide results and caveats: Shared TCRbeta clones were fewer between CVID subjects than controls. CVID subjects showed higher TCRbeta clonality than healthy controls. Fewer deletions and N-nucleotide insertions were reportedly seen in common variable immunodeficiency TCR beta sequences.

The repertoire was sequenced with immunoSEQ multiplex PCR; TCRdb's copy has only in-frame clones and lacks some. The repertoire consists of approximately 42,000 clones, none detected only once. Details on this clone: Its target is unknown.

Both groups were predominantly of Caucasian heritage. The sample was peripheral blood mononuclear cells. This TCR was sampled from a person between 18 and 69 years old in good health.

CDR3 sequence reads: CASSSDRVYEQYF. The sequenced CDR3 bases are TGCGCCAGCAGTTCAGACAGAGTCTACGAG. V usage is TRBV10-2 and J usage is TRBJ2-7, with D tentatively TRBD1 (5 bases). Read sequence stops 3 residues before the CDR3 end, and the germline J gene provides the missing end. V lost 5 bases to trimming and J lost 3 bases, with 11 bases between them. The CDR3 runs 13 residues. Germline-derived CDR1 and CDR2 are WSHSY and SAAADI.